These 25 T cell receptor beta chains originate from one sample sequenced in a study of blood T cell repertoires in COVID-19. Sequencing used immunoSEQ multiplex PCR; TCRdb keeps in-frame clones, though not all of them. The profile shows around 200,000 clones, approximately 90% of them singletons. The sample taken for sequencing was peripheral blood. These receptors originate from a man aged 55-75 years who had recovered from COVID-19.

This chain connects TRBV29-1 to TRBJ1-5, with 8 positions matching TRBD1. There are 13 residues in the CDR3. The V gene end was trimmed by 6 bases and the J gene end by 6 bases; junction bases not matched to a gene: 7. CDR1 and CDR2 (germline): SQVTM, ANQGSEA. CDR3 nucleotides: TGCAGCGTCGCCCAGGGGGCGGCTCAGCCCCAGCATTTT. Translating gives CSVAQGAAQPQHF.

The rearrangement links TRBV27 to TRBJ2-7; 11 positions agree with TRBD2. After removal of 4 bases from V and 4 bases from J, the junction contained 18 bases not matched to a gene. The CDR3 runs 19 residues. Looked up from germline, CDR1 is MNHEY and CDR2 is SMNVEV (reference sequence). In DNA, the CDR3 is TGTGCCAGCAGTTATGAGAGTGGACTAGCGGGTCGTCAGGGGTACGAGCAGTACTTC. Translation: CASSYESGLAGRQGYEQYF.

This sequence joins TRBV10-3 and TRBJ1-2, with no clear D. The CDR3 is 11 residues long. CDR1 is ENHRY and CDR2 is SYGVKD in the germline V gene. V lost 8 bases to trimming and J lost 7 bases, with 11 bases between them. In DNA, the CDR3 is TGTGCCATCCGATTCCGGGGTGGCTACACCTTC. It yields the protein CAIRFRGGYTF.

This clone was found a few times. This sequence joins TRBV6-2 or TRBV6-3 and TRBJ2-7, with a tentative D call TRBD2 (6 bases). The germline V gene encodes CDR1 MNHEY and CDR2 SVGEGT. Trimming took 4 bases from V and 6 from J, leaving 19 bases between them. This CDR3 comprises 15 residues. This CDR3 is CASSSGGSGPGEQYF. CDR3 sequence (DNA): TGTGCCAGCAGTTCCGGGGGATCAGGACCGGGCGAGCAGTACTTC.

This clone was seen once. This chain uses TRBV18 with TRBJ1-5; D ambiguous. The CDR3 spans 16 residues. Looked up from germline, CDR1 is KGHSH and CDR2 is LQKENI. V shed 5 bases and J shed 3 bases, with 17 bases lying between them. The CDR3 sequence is CASSSLAQLPNQPQHF. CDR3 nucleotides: TGTGCCAGCTCATCATTGGCACAGTTACCCAATCAGCCCCAGCATTTT.

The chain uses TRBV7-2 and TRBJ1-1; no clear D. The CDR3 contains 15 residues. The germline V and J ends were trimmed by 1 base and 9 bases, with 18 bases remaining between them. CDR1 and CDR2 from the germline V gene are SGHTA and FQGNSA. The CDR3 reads CASSLDNTGSRQAFF. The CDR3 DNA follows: TGTGCCAGCAGCTTAGATAACACGGGATCAAGACAAGCTTTCTTT.

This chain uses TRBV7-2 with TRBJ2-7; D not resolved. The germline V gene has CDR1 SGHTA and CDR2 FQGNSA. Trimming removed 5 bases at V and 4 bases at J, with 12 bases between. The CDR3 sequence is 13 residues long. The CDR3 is CASSPPPAYEQYF. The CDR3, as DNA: TGTGCCAGCAGCCCTCCGCCCGCGTACGAGCAGTACTTC. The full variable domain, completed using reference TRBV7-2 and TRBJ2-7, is GAGVSQSPSNKVTEKGKDVELRCDPISGHTALYWYRQSLGQGLEFLIYFQGNSAPDKSGLPSDRFSAERTGGSVSTLTIQRTQQEDSAVYLCASSPPPAYEQYFGPGTRLTVT.

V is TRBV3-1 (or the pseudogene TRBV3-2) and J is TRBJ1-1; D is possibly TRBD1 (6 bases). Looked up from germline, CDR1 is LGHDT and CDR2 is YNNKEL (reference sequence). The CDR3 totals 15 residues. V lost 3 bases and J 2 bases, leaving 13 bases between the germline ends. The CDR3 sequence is CASSHKGDPNTEAFF. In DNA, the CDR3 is TGTGCCAGCAGCCACAAGGGGGACCCAAACACTGAAGCTTTCTTT.

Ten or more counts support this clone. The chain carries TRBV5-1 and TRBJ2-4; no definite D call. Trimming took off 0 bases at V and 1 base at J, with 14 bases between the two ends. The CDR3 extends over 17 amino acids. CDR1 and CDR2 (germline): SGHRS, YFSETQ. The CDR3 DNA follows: TGCGCCAGCAGCTTGGCCGTTGGCGGTCCGGCCAAAAACATTCAGTACTTC. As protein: CASSLAVGGPAKNIQYF.

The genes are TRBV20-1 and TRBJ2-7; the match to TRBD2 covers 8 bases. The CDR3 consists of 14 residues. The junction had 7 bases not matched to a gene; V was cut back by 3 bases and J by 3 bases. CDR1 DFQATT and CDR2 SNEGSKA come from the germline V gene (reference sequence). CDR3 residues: CSASQRTSNYEQYF. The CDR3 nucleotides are TGCAGTGCTAGTCAAAGGACTAGCAACTACGAGCAGTACTTC.

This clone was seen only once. The CDR3: CASSQVQGKTEAFF. CDR3 nucleotides: TGTGCCAGCAGCCAAGTCCAGGGAAAAACTGAAGCTTTCTTT. V usage is TRBV14 and J usage is TRBJ1-1, with a weak D call TRBD1 (5 bases). Per the germline V gene, CDR1 is SGHDN and CDR2 is FVKESK. This CDR3 has 14 amino acids. The V gene lost 1 base and the J gene lost 5 bases, with 11 bases spanning the gap. Looking up the rest from reference TRBV14 and TRBJ1-1 gives the full variable domain: EAGVTQFPSHSVIEKGQTVTLRCDPISGHDNLYWYRRVMGKEIKFLLHFVKESKQDESGMPNNRFLAERTGGTYSTLKVQPAELEDSGVYFCASSQVQGKTEAFFGQGTRLTVV.

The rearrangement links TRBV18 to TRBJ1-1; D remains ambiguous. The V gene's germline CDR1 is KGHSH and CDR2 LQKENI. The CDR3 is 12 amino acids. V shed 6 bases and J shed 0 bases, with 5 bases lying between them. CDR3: CASSAVNTEAFF. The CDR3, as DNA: TGTGCCAGCTCCGCAGTGAACACTGAAGCTTTCTTT.

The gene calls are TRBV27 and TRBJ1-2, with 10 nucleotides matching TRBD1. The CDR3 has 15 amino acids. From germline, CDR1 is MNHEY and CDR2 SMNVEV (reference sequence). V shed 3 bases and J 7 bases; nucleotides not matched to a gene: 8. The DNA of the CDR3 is TGTGCCAGCAGTTTCGGACAGGGGGGCGAATTTGGCTACACCTTC. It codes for CASSFGQGGEFGYTF.

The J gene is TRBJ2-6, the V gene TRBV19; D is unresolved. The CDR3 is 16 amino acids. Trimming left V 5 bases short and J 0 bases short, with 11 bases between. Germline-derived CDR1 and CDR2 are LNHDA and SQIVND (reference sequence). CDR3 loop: CASSLTSSSGANVLTF. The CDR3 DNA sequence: TGTGCCAGTAGTCTGACAAGTTCCTCTGGGGCCAACGTCCTGACTTTC.

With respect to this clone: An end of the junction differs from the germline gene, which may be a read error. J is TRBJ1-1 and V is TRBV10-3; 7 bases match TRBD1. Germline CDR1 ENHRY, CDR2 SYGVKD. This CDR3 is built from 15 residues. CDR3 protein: CAISQSEGANTEAFF. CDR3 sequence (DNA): TGTGCCATCAGTCAGTCGGAGGGGGCGAACACTGAAGCTTTCTTT.

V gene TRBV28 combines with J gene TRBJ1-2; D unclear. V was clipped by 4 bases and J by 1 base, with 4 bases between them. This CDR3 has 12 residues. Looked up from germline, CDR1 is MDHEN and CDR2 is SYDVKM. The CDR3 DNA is TGTGCCAGCAGTTCAATTAACTATGGCTACACCTTC. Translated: CASSSINYGYTF.

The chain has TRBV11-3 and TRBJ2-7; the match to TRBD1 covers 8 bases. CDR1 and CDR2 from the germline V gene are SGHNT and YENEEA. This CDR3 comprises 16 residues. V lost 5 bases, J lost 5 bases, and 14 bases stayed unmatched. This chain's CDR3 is CASSQRVAGGADEQYF. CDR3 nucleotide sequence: TGTGCCAGCAGCCAAAGGGTAGCAGGGGGCGCCGACGAGCAGTACTTC.

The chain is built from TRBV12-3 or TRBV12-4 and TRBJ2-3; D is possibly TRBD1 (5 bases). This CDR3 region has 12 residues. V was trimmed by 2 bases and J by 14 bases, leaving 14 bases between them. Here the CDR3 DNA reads TGTGCCAGCAGTTTAAGGGGCCGGGCCCGGTATTTT. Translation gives CASSLRGRARYF.

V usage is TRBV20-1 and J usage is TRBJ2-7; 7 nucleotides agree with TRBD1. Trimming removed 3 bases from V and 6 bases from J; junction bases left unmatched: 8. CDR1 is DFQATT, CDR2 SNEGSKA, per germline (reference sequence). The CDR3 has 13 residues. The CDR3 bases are TGCAGTGCTAGTCGACAGGGTGATCGCGAGCAGTACTTC. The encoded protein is CSASRQGDREQYF.

CDR3: CASSRAEGNSPLHF. DNA for the CDR3: TGTGCCAGCTCCCGGGCAGAGGGAAATTCACCCCTCCACTTT. The rearrangement uses TRBV18 and TRBJ1-6; unclear D gene. Germline CDR1 and CDR2: KGHSH and LQKENI. The length of the CDR3 is 14 residues. V was pared by 6 bases and J by 7 bases, with 13 bases between.

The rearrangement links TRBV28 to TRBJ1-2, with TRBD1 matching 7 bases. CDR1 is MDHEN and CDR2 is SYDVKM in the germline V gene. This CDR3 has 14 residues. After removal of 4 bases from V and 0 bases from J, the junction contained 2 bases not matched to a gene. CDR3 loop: CASSYGQANYGYTF. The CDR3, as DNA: TGTGCCAGCAGTTACGGACAGGCTAACTATGGCTACACCTTC.

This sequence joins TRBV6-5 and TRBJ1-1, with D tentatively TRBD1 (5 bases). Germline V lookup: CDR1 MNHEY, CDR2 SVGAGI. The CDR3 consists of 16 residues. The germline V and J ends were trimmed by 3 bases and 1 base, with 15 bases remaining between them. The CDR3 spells CASSYDTGGSNTEAFF. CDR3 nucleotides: TGTGCCAGCAGTTATGATACGGGGGGGTCGAACACTGAAGCTTTCTTT.

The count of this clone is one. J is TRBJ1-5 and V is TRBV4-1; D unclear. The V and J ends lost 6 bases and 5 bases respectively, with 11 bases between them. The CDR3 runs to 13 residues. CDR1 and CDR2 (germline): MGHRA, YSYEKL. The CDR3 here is CASSYKAYQPQHF. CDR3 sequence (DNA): TGCGCCAGCAGTTATAAAGCCTATCAGCCCCAGCATTTT.

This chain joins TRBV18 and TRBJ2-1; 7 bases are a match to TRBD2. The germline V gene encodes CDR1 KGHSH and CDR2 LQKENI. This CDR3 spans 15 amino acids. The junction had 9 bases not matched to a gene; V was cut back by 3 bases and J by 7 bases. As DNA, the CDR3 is TGTGCCAGCTCACCTTTCCCGGAGGGAGGGAATGAGCAGTTCTTC. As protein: CASSPFPEGGNEQFF.

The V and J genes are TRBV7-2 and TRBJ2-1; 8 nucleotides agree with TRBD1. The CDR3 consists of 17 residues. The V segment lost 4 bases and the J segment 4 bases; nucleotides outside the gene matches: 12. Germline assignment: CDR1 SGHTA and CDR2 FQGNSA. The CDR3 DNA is TGTGCCAGCAGCTGGGGGTCAGGGGGCTCTTCGTACAATGAGCAGTTCTTC. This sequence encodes CASSWGSGGSSYNEQFF. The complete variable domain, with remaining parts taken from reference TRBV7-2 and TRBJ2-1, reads GAGVSQSPSNKVTEKGKDVELRCDPISGHTALYWYRQSLGQGLEFLIYFQGNSAPDKSGLPSDRFSAERTGGSVSTLTIQRTQQEDSAVYLCASSWGSGGSSYNEQFFGPGTRLTVL.